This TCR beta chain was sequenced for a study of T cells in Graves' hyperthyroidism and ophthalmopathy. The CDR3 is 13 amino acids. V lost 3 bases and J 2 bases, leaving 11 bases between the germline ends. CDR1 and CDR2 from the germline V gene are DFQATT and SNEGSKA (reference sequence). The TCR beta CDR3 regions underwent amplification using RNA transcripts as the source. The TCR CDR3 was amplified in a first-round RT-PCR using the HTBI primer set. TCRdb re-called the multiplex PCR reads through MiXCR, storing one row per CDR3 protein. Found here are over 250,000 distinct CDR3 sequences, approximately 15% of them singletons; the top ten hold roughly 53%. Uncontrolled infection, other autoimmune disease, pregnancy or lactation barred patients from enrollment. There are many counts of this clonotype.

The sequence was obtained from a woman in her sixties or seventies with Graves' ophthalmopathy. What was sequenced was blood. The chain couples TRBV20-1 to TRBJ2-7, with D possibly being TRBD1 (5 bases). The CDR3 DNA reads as TGCAGTGCTAGGCCTACAGGAGCCTACGAGCAGTACTTC. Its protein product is CSARPTGAYEQYF.